This T cell receptor (beta chain) originates from a study of blood T cell repertoires in COVID-19. Adults between roughly 18 and 95 years of age took part from about 24 US areas. Participants had their cohort set by participant-reported clinical history. Per the original methods: Amplification from reference gene primers served as the basis for estimated nucleated cell counts. Profiled with immunoSEQ multiplex PCR; TCRdb holds only in-frame clones, not every one. That table is the source of V, J and clone size, and D and trimming were worked out from the DNA. This sample has 240,000 or so clones, with about 90% found just once. The ends were cut back, 3 bases at V and 3 bases at J, with 11 bases in the middle. In germline, CDR1 is LNHDA, CDR2 SQIVND (reference sequence). The CDR3 is 14 residues long.

Sequencing was carried out using PBMCs or T cells enriched from blood (not recorded which). The chain employs TRBV19 and TRBJ1-2; no firm D call. This clonotype was obtained from a man aged 45-60 years who had been exposed to COVID-19. CDR3 protein: CASSIKRQDYGYTF. DNA for the CDR3: TGTGCCAGTAGTATCAAGAGGCAAGACTATGGCTACACCTTC.